What follows are 24 T cell receptor beta chains derived from one specimen sequenced in a study of cytomegalovirus exposure and HLA in healthy donors. The primer mix had 60 Vbeta and 13 Jbeta primers. Clones were read by immunoSEQ multiplex PCR, and TCRdb kept only the in-frame ones, dropping some. The table lists 100,000 or so clones, 79% of them singletons. Specimen: PBMCs. These receptors all come from a woman aged 40 to 50 in good health and CMV-seronegative.

V is TRBV18 and J is TRBJ2-6; D is undetermined. This CDR3 has 15 amino acids. Trimming stripped 8 bases from V and 0 bases from J, with 11 bases between. CDR1 and CDR2 (germline): KGHSH, LQKENI. CDR3 DNA sequence: TGTGCCAGCGCCAGCCCAGGCTCTGGGGCCAACGTCCTGACTTTC. Its protein product is CASASPGSGANVLTF.

The gene calls are TRBV7-9 and TRBJ1-3, with TRBD1 matching 7 bases. The trim removed 0 bases at V and 5 bases at J, leaving 7 bases unmatched. The CDR3 sequence is 16 residues long. Germline CDR1 reads SEHNR; CDR2 reads FQNEAQ (reference sequence). The CDR3 sequence is CASSLALWDSRNTIYF. CDR3 sequence (DNA): TGTGCCAGCAGCTTAGCCCTCTGGGACAGCCGAAACACCATATATTTT.

The chain uses TRBV2 and TRBJ2-7, with D unresolved. Trimming cost V 7 bases and J 2 bases, with 12 bases left between them. CDR3 length equals 13 residues. Germline CDR1 reads SNHLY; CDR2 reads FYNNEI. The CDR3 here is CASKVTPTYEQYF. CDR3 nucleotides: TGTGCCAGCAAGGTGACACCCACCTACGAGCAGTACTTC. Full variable domain (remainder filled in from reference TRBV2 and TRBJ2-7): EPEVTQTPSHQVTQMGQEVILRCVPISNHLYFYWYRQILGQKVEFLVSFYNNEISEKSEIFDDQFSVERPDGSNFTLKIRSTKLEDSAMYFCASKVTPTYEQYFGPGTRLTVT.

This clone was observed a few times. V is TRBV11-2 and J is TRBJ2-1, with D tentatively TRBD1 (5 bases). This CDR3 is 12 amino acids long. Germline CDR1 and CDR2: SGHAT and FQNNGV. Trimming took off 5 bases at V and 10 bases at J, with 12 bases between the two ends. This CDR3 is CASSQQGLEQFF. CDR3 nucleotides: TGTGCCAGCAGCCAGCAGGGCCTCGAGCAGTTCTTC.

There are a few counts of this clone. This sequence joins TRBV20-1 and TRBJ1-4; D unclear. Germline V gene data show CDR1 as DFQATT and CDR2 as SNEGSKA (reference sequence). The CDR3 loop spans 11 amino acids. V lost 0 bases and J lost 8, with 4 bases in between. CDR3 nucleotide sequence: TGCAGTGCTAGAGATCTAGAAAAACTGTTTTTT. Its translation: CSARDLEKLFF.

V and J are TRBV7-2 and TRBJ1-5, with TRBD1 as a possible D gene (5 bases). Germline CDR1 reads SGHTA; CDR2 reads FQGNSA. The CDR3 loop spans 14 amino acids. The V and J ends lost 3 bases and 0 bases respectively, with 6 bases between them. The CDR3 coding sequence is TGTGCCAGCAGCTTGACAGATAGCAATCAGCCCCAGCATTTT. Translating it yields CASSLTDSNQPQHF.

This clone was seen only once. The chain links TRBV7-6 to TRBJ2-3; D might be TRBD2 (6 bases). Trimming shortened V by 3 bases and J by 0 bases, and 10 bases separated the two germline ends. Germline assignment: CDR1 SGHVS and CDR2 FNYEAQ. This CDR3 has 15 amino acids. CDR3 residues: CASSFDGTSTDTQYF. The DNA of the CDR3 is TGTGCCAGCAGCTTTGACGGGACTAGCACAGATACGCAGTATTTT.

The chain couples TRBV28 to TRBJ2-1; 7 nucleotides align to TRBD2. CDR3 length equals 16 residues. The germline CDR1 and CDR2 sequences are MDHEN and SYDVKM. V was clipped by 1 base and J by 0 bases; unmatched bases: 3. CDR3 sequence reads: CASSLFGGSSYNEQFF. The CDR3 DNA reads TGTGCCAGCAGTTTATTTGGCGGGAGCTCCTACAATGAGCAGTTCTTC. Based on the CDR3 plus reference TRBV28 and TRBJ2-1, the full variable domain is DVKVTQSSRYLVKRTGEKVFLECVQDMDHENMFWYRQDPGLGLRLIYFSYDVKMKEKGDIPEGYSVSREKKERFSLILESASTNQTSMYLCASSLFGGSSYNEQFFGPGTRLTVL.

This clone was observed a single time. The J gene is TRBJ1-3, the V gene TRBV4-1; 7 nucleotides match TRBD1. V lost 8 bases, J lost 2 bases, and 3 bases stayed unmatched. Germline CDR1 MGHRA, CDR2 YSYEKL. The CDR3 covers 13 residues. Here the CDR3 reads CASGQGAGNTIYF. In DNA form, the CDR3 reads TGCGCCAGCGGGCAGGGGGCTGGAAACACCATATATTTT.

The rearrangement uses TRBV11-3 and TRBJ2-2, with TRBD1 as a possible D gene (5 bases). Trimming took off 3 bases at V and 6 bases at J, with 11 bases between the two ends. The CDR3 sequence is 14 residues long. Germline assignment: CDR1 SGHNT and CDR2 YENEEA. CDR3 coding DNA: TGTGCCAGCAGCTTGGACATTCAGGCCGGGGAGCTGTTTTTT. Its protein is CASSLDIQAGELFF.

The chain carries TRBV29-1 and TRBJ1-4, with a possible D match to TRBD1 (5 bases). This CDR3 spans 11 amino acids. Trimming removed 7 bases at V and 15 bases at J, with 18 bases between. CDR1 and CDR2 from the germline V gene are SQVTM and ANQGSEA. In DNA form, the CDR3 reads TGCAGCGCTGTTACTCAGGGTTCCGTGTTTTTT. Protein sequence: CSAVTQGSVFF.

This clone was detected only a few times. The rearrangement links TRBV5-6 to TRBJ2-3; 7 bases are shared with TRBD1. This CDR3 comprises 11 residues. Germline loops: CDR1 SGHDT, CDR2 YYEEEE. Trimming removed 4 bases from V and 10 bases from J; junction bases left unmatched: 3. CDR3 nucleotides: TGTGCCAGCAGCCAACAGGGGTCGCAGTATTTT. It codes for CASSQQGSQYF.

This chain links TRBV28 with TRBJ1-1, with TRBD1 identical over 7 bases. Trimming took 5 bases from V and 11 from J; bases not matched to a gene: 17. The CDR3 extends over 15 amino acids. The germline CDR1 and CDR2 sequences are MDHEN and SYDVKM. CDR3 sequence reads: CASSPMRLGGVGAFF. As DNA, the CDR3 is TGTGCCAGCAGTCCGATGAGGTTAGGGGGCGTGGGGGCTTTCTTT.

CDR3 nucleotides: TGTGCCAGCTCACCCTTGGAGGGTGAAAAACTGTTTTTT. Its translation: CASSPLEGEKLFF. J is TRBJ1-4 and V is TRBV18; D ambiguous. Germline values: CDR1 KGHSH, CDR2 LQKENI. CDR3 length: 13 amino acids. Deletions cut 3 bases from V and 7 bases from J, with 9 bases between. The whole variable domain, filled in from reference TRBV18 and TRBJ1-4, reads NAGVMQNPRHLVRRRGQEARLRCSPMKGHSHVYWYRQLPEEGLKFMVYLQKENIIDESGMPKERFSAEFPKEGPSILRIQQVVRGDSAAYFCASSPLEGEKLFFGSGTQLSVL.

The chain links TRBV30 to TRBJ2-7; D call uncertain. This CDR3 has 13 amino acids. The V gene's germline CDR1 is GTSNPN and CDR2 SVGIG (reference sequence). Trimming shortened V by 2 bases and J by 4 bases, and 12 bases separated the two germline ends. CDR3 in amino acids: CAWSRGALYEQYF. CDR3 in DNA: TGTGCCTGGAGTCGAGGTGCCCTGTACGAGCAGTACTTC.

The rearrangement uses TRBV30 and TRBJ2-1; 7 bases align to TRBD2. Germline trimming cut 7 bases from V and 4 bases from J; bases unmatched to any gene: 10. CDR1 GTSNPN and CDR2 SVGIG come from the germline V gene (reference sequence). The CDR3 contains 14 residues. CDR3 nucleotide sequence: TGTGCCTCGGATCGGAGCGGGATTTACAATGAGCAGTTCTTC. It codes for CASDRSGIYNEQFF.

The CDR3 DNA follows: TGCAGCGTTGAAGTTCTAGCGGGGTACACAGATACGCAGTATTTT. This encodes CSVEVLAGYTDTQYF. The rearrangement joins TRBV29-1 to TRBJ2-3; the match to TRBD2 covers 9 bases. The V gene end was trimmed by 1 base and the J gene end by 2 bases; junction bases not matched to a gene: 4. CDR3 length: 15 amino acids. Germline V gene sequence: CDR1 SQVTM, CDR2 ANQGSEA.

Of note for this clone: Within the sample, other DNA sequences also encode this same CDR3. The rearrangement links TRBV13 to TRBJ2-5, with TRBD2 matching over 14 bases. CDR1 and CDR2 from the germline V gene are PRHDT and FYEKMQ (reference sequence). The CDR3 has 16 amino acids. V lost 5 bases, J lost 1 base, and 3 bases stayed unmatched. The CDR3 DNA follows: TGTGCCAGCAGCCTTGGACTAGCGGGGGGCCAAGAGACCCAGTACTTC. Protein: CASSLGLAGGQETQYF.

J is TRBJ1-6 and V is TRBV18; D possibly corresponds to TRBD1 (6 bases). The length of the CDR3 is 15 residues. V was trimmed by 0 bases and J by 6 bases, leaving 9 bases between them. Germline values: CDR1 KGHSH, CDR2 LQKENI. The CDR3 coding sequence is TGTGCCAGCTCACCACCGACAGGTGGTAATTCACCCCTCCACTTT. Translated: CASSPPTGGNSPLHF.

This clone was seen only once. The chain joins TRBV5-5 to TRBJ1-1, with D hard to call. CDR3 length equals 13 residues. CDR1 is SGHKS and CDR2 is YYEKEE in the germline V gene (reference sequence). V was trimmed by 2 bases and J by 3 bases, leaving 8 bases between them. The CDR3 reads CASSFVRDTEAFF. The CDR3 DNA reads as TGTGCCAGCAGCTTTGTTCGGGACACTGAAGCTTTCTTT. The full variable domain, in which reference TRBV5-5 and TRBJ1-1 provide the parts outside the CDR3, is DAGVTQSPTHLIKTRGQQVTLRCSPISGHKSVSWYQQVLGQGPQFIFQYYEKEERGRGNFPDRFSARQFPNYSSELNVNALLLGDSALYLCASSFVRDTEAFFGQGTRLTVV.

The chain carries TRBV5-4 and TRBJ1-1; TRBD1 agrees at 9 bases. With V trimmed by 0 bases and J by 0 bases, 3 bases remained unmatched. The germline V gene encodes CDR1 SGHNT and CDR2 YYREEE (reference sequence). The CDR3 extends over 16 amino acids. The chain's CDR3 is CASSLGTGALNTEAFF. The CDR3, as DNA: TGTGCCAGCAGCTTGGGGACAGGGGCCTTGAACACTGAAGCTTTCTTT.

The V gene is TRBV6-5, the J gene TRBJ2-2, with 12 bases matching TRBD2. Trimming took 4 bases from V and 1 from J; bases not matched to a gene: 1. Germline V CDR1 and CDR2: MNHEY, SVGAGI. The CDR3 consists of 16 residues. The CDR3 nucleotides are TGTGCCAGCAGTTCTAGCGGGGGGGAGAACACCGGGGAGCTGTTTTTT. It yields the protein CASSSSGGENTGELFF.

This clone has just one count. DNA for the CDR3: TGTGCCAGCAGCCCTCTATGGAGCTCCTACGAGCAGTACTTC. It codes for CASSPLWSSYEQYF. The chain has TRBV7-8 and TRBJ2-7; no definite D call. Germline V lookup: CDR1 SGHVS, CDR2 FQNEAQ. The CDR3 spans 14 residues. V dropped 5 bases and J dropped 0 bases, with 11 bases sitting between them.

The J gene is TRBJ2-3, the V gene TRBV21-1; the D segment call TRBD1 is taken from the table without a DNA check. TRBV21-1 is a recognized pseudogene. The CDR3 length is 14 residues. CDR3 protein: CASSFAPVSDTQYF. As DNA, the CDR3 is TGTGCCAGCAGCTTCGCACCAGTATCAGATACGCAGTATTTT.